The clone carrying this T cell receptor beta chain was observed once. Antigen: not known. This sample is drawn from a study of T cell responses to AZD1222 COVID-19 vaccine. Data came from immunoSEQ multiplex PCR; TCRdb stores just in-frame clones and leaves some out. The data show approximately 100,000 clones, 87% seen once. There are 14 residues in the CDR3. V was clipped by 1 base and J by 0 bases; unmatched bases: 0. Per the germline V gene, CDR1 is MGHRA and CDR2 is YSYEKL. Findings of the study overall: Close to half of spike-specific TCRs reportedly recognize unmutated variant regions. Clonal diversity may have been underestimated in mostly white British donors. Repertoire collection took place solely once the T cell response had peaked.

The origin of this receptor is an adult in good health. The sample consisted of peripheral blood, taken on day 0 of AZD1222 vaccination. The chain couples TRBV4-1 to TRBJ2-7; TRBD1 agrees at 7 bases. The CDR3 region is CASSQGQGSYEQYF. Here the CDR3 DNA reads TGCGCCAGCAGCCAAGGACAGGGCTCCTACGAGCAGTACTTC.